This record covers a single TCR beta chain. Some clones are missing from TCRdb's copy, which holds only in-frame ones; the method was immunoSEQ multiplex PCR. Here the sample spans around 33,000 clones, around 90% being singletons. These data originate in a study of T cells in localized non-small cell lung cancer. V was clipped by 0 bases and J by 2 bases, with 13 bases between them. The length of the CDR3 is 16 residues. From germline, CDR1 is SGHRS and CDR2 YFSETQ. The sequence derives from a woman aged 40 to 75 with stage I lung adenocarcinoma. Sequenced here: peripheral blood, sampled before any cancer treatment. The chain uses TRBV5-1 and TRBJ2-3, with D possibly TRBD2 on 6 matching bases. In DNA, the CDR3 is TGCGCCAGCAGCTTGGGCTCTTCGGGGGTCACAGATACGCAGTATTTT. Translation: CASSLGSSGVTDTQYF. Drawing the rest from reference TRBV5-1 and TRBJ2-3, the complete variable domain is KAGVTQTPRYLIKTRGQQVTLSCSPISGHRSVSWYQQTPGQGLQFLFEYFSETQRNKGNFPGRFSGRQFSNSRSEMNVSTLELGDSALYLCASSLGSSGVTDTQYFGPGTRLTVL.